The TCR beta chain under discussion was sequenced for a study of blood T cell repertoires in COVID-19. Study-level background: Samples of COVID-19 (acute and convalescent) were obtained from the United States, Italy and Spain. Sources were T cells, B-cell-depleted T cells, or PBMCs; the material itself was cDNA or gDNA.

The authors' processing: Amplified reference gene primers provided the basis for estimating nucleated cell counts. Generated by immunoSEQ multiplex PCR, the TCRdb table keeps only in-frame clones and is missing some. The D gene and trimming were derived from the DNA, and the V and J assignments and clone size from that table. The data contain tens of thousands of clones, 70% to 90% of them singletons. Trimming left V 0 bases short and J 9 bases short, with 14 bases between. Germline CDR1 and CDR2: LGHDT and YNNKEL (reference sequence). The CDR3 sequence is 14 residues long. This clone was seen once. The sample consisted of peripheral blood. The chain employs TRBV3-1 (or the pseudogene TRBV3-2) and TRBJ1-1, with D unclear. The TCR originated in an older man with acute or convalescent COVID-19. This chain's CDR3 is CASSQDLSGLKAFF. The CDR3 nucleotides are TGTGCCAGCAGCCAAGATCTTTCCGGGTTGAAAGCTTTCTTT.